Below, 9 T cell receptor beta chains from the same sample are listed, as sequenced in a study of blood T cells in healthy people across ages. It was with a sample-barcoded 5' primer and a J-beta primer mix that a second PCR of about 6 to 12 cycles was run. In TCRdb, the 5' RACE reads were re-called with MiXCR into one record per CDR3 protein. The profile shows over 950,000 distinct CDR3 sequences, roughly two fifths of them singletons. The specimen sequenced was blood. Receptor source: a young man in good health.

This clonotype has only one observation. The genes are TRBV4-1 and TRBJ1-1; 9 bases are a match to TRBD1. This CDR3 is 16 amino acids long. V shed 0 bases, J shed 10 bases, and the junction held 12 bases outside the gene matches. Germline V gene sequence: CDR1 MGHRA, CDR2 YSYEKL. The CDR3 nucleotides are TGCGCCAGCAGCCAAGAAGGAAACAGGGGGCGAGGAGGAGCTTTCTTT. Amino acids: CASSQEGNRGRGGAFF.

The genes are TRBV20-1 and TRBJ1-5; maybe TRBD1 (5 bases). CDR3 size: 12 residues. CDR1 and CDR2 from the germline V gene are DFQATT and SNEGSKA (reference sequence). V lost 6 bases and J lost 9, with 15 bases in between. The CDR3 region has the DNA TGCAGTGCCTTCGGGGGGGTTGGGCCCCAGCATTTT. Encoded protein: CSAFGGVGPQHF.

Worth noting for this clonotype: A junction end diverges from the germline sequence, so it may reflect a read error. This chain joins TRBV7-2 and TRBJ2-6, with D tentatively TRBD1 (5 bases). This CDR3 has 15 residues. CDR1 and CDR2 from the germline V gene are SGHTA and FQGNSA. CDR3 DNA: TGTGCCAGCAGCCGCTTAGGATCTGGGGCCAGCGTCCTGACTTTC. Protein: CASSRLGSGASVLTF.

CDR3 nucleotides: TGTGCCAGCAGTGCAAGCCAGCGGGGAAGCGGTGAGCAGTTCTTC. Translation: CASSASQRGSGEQFF. V and J are TRBV3-1 and TRBJ2-1; 7 bases match TRBD2. CDR1 is LGHDT and CDR2 is YNNKEL in the germline V gene (reference sequence). The junction had 14 bases not matched to a gene; V was cut back by 6 bases and J by 9 bases. The length of the CDR3 is 15 residues.

This rearrangement joins TRBV29-1 to TRBJ1-1; 7 bases align to TRBD1. The germline V gene encodes CDR1 SQVTM and CDR2 ANQGSEA. CDR3 length: 14 amino acids. V shed 3 bases and J 7 bases; nucleotides not matched to a gene: 11. The CDR3 reads CSVDTPRGYGEAFF. CDR3 nucleotides: TGCAGCGTTGACACGCCCAGGGGGTATGGTGAAGCTTTCTTT.

This clonotype was counted a few times. The V and J genes are TRBV29-1 and TRBJ2-1; no reliable D call. This CDR3 is built from 16 residues. Germline V CDR1 and CDR2: SQVTM, ANQGSEA. V was clipped by 1 base and J by 2 bases, with 15 bases between them. The CDR3 sequence: CSVEGTPVAAYNEQFF. The CDR3 DNA reads TGCAGCGTTGAAGGGACCCCCGTTGCGGCCTACAATGAGCAGTTCTTC.

This clonotype was observed a few times. The chain uses TRBV5-6 and TRBJ1-6; 7 bases match TRBD1. The CDR3 runs 14 residues. Per the germline V gene, CDR1 is SGHDT and CDR2 is YYEEEE. The V segment lost 3 bases and the J segment 8 bases; nucleotides outside the gene matches: 5. CDR3 DNA sequence: TGTGCCAGCAGCTATCAGGGGGTGTATTCACCCCTCCACTTT. The encoded protein is CASSYQGVYSPLHF.

CDR3 sequence (DNA): TGTGCCAGCAGTGATAGGGCGGGGACTCGTGGCTACACCTTC. Encoded protein: CASSDRAGTRGYTF. The chain employs TRBV2 and TRBJ1-2, with TRBD1 as a possible D gene (5 bases). Germline V gene lookup returns CDR1 SNHLY and CDR2 FYNNEI. Trimming shortened V by 3 bases and J by 7 bases, and 15 bases separated the two germline ends. The CDR3 totals 14 residues.

This sequence joins TRBV20-1 and TRBJ2-7; 7 bases fit TRBD2. V shed 7 bases, J shed 0 bases, and the junction held 9 bases outside the gene matches. Germline-derived CDR1 and CDR2 are DFQATT and SNEGSKA (reference sequence). The CDR3 runs 14 residues. CDR3 residues: CSGTVERGSYEQYF. The DNA for the CDR3 is TGCAGTGGGACGGTTGAGCGGGGCTCCTACGAGCAGTACTTC.